The 25 T cell receptor beta chains below were found in one sample sequenced in a study of blood T cell repertoires in COVID-19. Clones were sequenced by immunoSEQ multiplex PCR, and TCRdb holds only the in-frame ones, with some missing. There are 250,000 to 300,000 clones in the sample; over 75% occur only once, and approximately 2% lies in the top ten. What was sequenced was PBMCs or T cells enriched from blood (not recorded which). The source of these receptors is a woman aged 45-65 years who had recovered from COVID-19.

Remarks on this clone: At one end, the junction sequence differs from germline, possibly due to a read error. The J gene is TRBJ2-5, the V gene TRBV7-7, with 7 bases matching TRBD2. The V gene's germline CDR1 is SSHAT and CDR2 FNYEAQ (reference sequence). The CDR3 runs to 14 residues. The DNA for the CDR3 is TGTGCTAGCAGCTTCGGTACGGGGGGAGAGACCCAGTACTTC. The encoded protein is CASSFGTGGETQYF.

There are a few counts of this clone. V gene TRBV27 combines with J gene TRBJ2-7, with D maybe TRBD2 (5 bases). V gave up 2 bases and J gave up 9 bases, with 17 bases separating them. Per germline, CDR1 MNHEY and CDR2 SMNVEV (reference sequence). The CDR3 runs 14 residues. The DNA of the CDR3 is TGTGCCAGCAGTTTACGGGATCGTGGAGGTGGGCAGTACTTC. Residues: CASSLRDRGGGQYF.

The gene calls are TRBV10-3 and TRBJ2-2; 9 nucleotides agree with TRBD1. The germline gives CDR1 ENHRY, CDR2 SYGVKD. V shed 10 bases and J 4 bases; nucleotides not matched to a gene: 7. This CDR3 has 14 amino acids. The CDR3 region is CASSETGGTGELFF. The CDR3 coding sequence is TGTGCCAGTTCGGAGACAGGGGGCACCGGGGAGCTGTTTTTT.

This sequence joins TRBV5-1 and TRBJ2-1, with 9 bases aligning to TRBD1. With 3 bases clipped from V and 4 bases from J, the junction kept 5 bases outside the gene matches. The germline gives CDR1 SGHRS, CDR2 YFSETQ. The CDR3 spans 15 residues. The CDR3 protein is CASSSDRGSYNEQFF. The DNA of the CDR3 is TGCGCCAGCAGCTCTGACAGGGGGTCGTACAATGAGCAGTTCTTC.

The rearrangement uses TRBV27 and TRBJ2-7; 10 nucleotides align to TRBD2. The CDR3 covers 14 residues. Trimming cost V 5 bases and J 9 bases; bases outside gene matches: 10. Germline CDR1 MNHEY, CDR2 SMNVEV (reference sequence). This CDR3 reads CASSELAGSSVQYF. For the CDR3, the DNA is TGTGCCAGCAGTGAACTAGCGGGATCAAGTGTGCAGTACTTC.

The V and J genes are TRBV28 and TRBJ2-5, with a possible D match to TRBD2 (5 bases). Trimming pared 10 bases from V and 2 bases from J, leaving 20 bases between. There are 15 residues in the CDR3. Per germline, CDR1 MDHEN and CDR2 SYDVKM. CDR3 amino acids: CATTSRGRGQETQYF. The CDR3 nucleotides are TGTGCCACCACATCACGGGGTAGAGGGCAAGAGACCCAGTACTTC.

The J gene is TRBJ2-3, the V gene TRBV29-1; a weak D match, TRBD2 (5 bases). CDR3 length equals 12 residues. Germline-derived CDR1 and CDR2 are SQVTM and ANQGSEA. With 8 bases removed from V and 1 base from J, the gap between germline ends came to 10 bases. CDR3 sequence reads: CSYLRGTDTQYF. The DNA of the CDR3 is TGCAGCTACCTGAGGGGCACAGATACGCAGTATTTT.

This clone was detected only once. The chain joins TRBV28 to TRBJ2-7; TRBD1 aligns across 8 bases. Trimming cost V 7 bases and J 3 bases; bases outside gene matches: 5. This CDR3 has 13 amino acids. Germline CDR1 is MDHEN and CDR2 is SYDVKM. The CDR3 is CASNLQGGYEQYF. CDR3 DNA: TGTGCCAGCAACCTACAGGGGGGCTACGAGCAGTACTTC.

V and J are TRBV11-2 and TRBJ1-3; no firm D call. Per the germline V gene, CDR1 is SGHAT and CDR2 is FQNNGV. V gave up 0 bases and J gave up 0 bases, with 9 bases separating them. The CDR3 sequence is 16 residues long. The CDR3 DNA follows: TGTGCCAGCAGCTTAGAGGTTGGGCACTCTGGAAACACCATATATTTT. Encoded protein: CASSLEVGHSGNTIYF.

The CDR3 sequence: CASSLAGGPGTQYF. CDR3 in DNA: TGTGCCAGCAGCTTGGCGGGAGGGCCTGGGACCCAGTACTTC. V gene TRBV5-4 combines with J gene TRBJ2-5, with TRBD2 matching over 8 bases. CDR1 is SGHNT, CDR2 YYREEE, per germline (reference sequence). V dropped 0 bases and J dropped 7; count of bases not matched to a gene: 5. The CDR3 has 14 amino acids.

V is TRBV12-3 or TRBV12-4 and J is TRBJ2-7, with D possibly matching TRBD1 (6 bases). The ends were cut back, 3 bases at V and 9 bases at J, with 15 bases in the middle. The CDR3 totals 13 residues. The CDR3 spells CASSLGAGLAQYF. CDR3 nucleotide sequence: TGTGCCAGCAGTTTGGGGGCAGGGTTGGCGCAGTACTTC.

The V gene is TRBV19, the J gene TRBJ1-5, with D uncertain. The CDR3 covers 12 residues. Germline lookup yields CDR1 LNHDA and CDR2 SQIVND (reference sequence). V dropped 5 bases and J dropped 7 bases, with 9 bases sitting between them. CDR3 bases: TGTGCCAGTAGTCCCCGGCGGCAGCCCCAGCATTTT. Its protein product is CASSPRRQPQHF.

The rearrangement links TRBV19 to TRBJ1-1; D ambiguous. The germline V gene has CDR1 LNHDA and CDR2 SQIVND (reference sequence). V shed 3 bases and J shed 0 bases, with 11 bases lying between them. The CDR3 is made up of 15 amino acids. The CDR3 reads CASSMQVPLNTEAFF. The DNA for the CDR3 is TGTGCCAGTAGTATGCAGGTACCCTTGAACACTGAAGCTTTCTTT.

V is TRBV5-4 and J is TRBJ2-2, with D tentatively TRBD2 (6 bases). Germline CDR1 reads SGHNT; CDR2 reads YYREEE (reference sequence). The CDR3 is 13 residues long. The V gene lost 0 bases and the J gene lost 6 bases, with 6 bases spanning the gap. CDR3 amino acids: CASSLASAGELFF. The CDR3 coding sequence is TGTGCCAGCAGCTTGGCTAGCGCCGGGGAGCTGTTTTTT.

CDR3 protein: CASSQTSGRHNEQFF. The CDR3 DNA reads TGTGCCAGCAGCCAAACTAGCGGGAGACACAATGAGCAGTTCTTC. J is TRBJ2-1 and V is TRBV7-2, with TRBD2 matching over 11 bases. The CDR3 consists of 15 residues. V lost 5 bases, J lost 5 bases, and 5 bases stayed unmatched. In germline, CDR1 is SGHTA, CDR2 FQGNSA.

This clone was counted a few times. The chain employs TRBV28 and TRBJ2-7, with no clear D. CDR3 size: 11 residues. Germline CDR1 MDHEN, CDR2 SYDVKM. Trimming shortened V by 6 bases and J by 2 bases, and 5 bases separated the two germline ends. CDR3 region: CASRQTYEQYF. The CDR3 DNA sequence: TGTGCCAGCAGACAGACCTACGAGCAGTACTTC.

This chain connects TRBV5-4 to TRBJ2-5, with 8 bases that match TRBD2. CDR1 SGHNT and CDR2 YYREEE come from the germline V gene (reference sequence). The junction had 6 bases not matched to a gene; V was cut back by 0 bases and J by 5 bases. CDR3 length: 15 amino acids. The CDR3 spells CASSLVASGSETQYF. The CDR3 region has the DNA TGTGCCAGCAGCTTGGTTGCCAGCGGGAGTGAGACCCAGTACTTC.

The chain combines TRBV3-1 (or the pseudogene TRBV3-2) with TRBJ2-3; 8 positions match TRBD1. J gave up 9 bases and V 1 base, and 3 bases lay outside the gene matches. The CDR3 runs 13 residues. The V gene's germline CDR1 is LGHDT and CDR2 YNNKEL (reference sequence). CDR3 bases: TGTGCCAGCAGCCAAGGGACAGGGCGAACGCAGTATTTT. Protein sequence: CASSQGTGRTQYF.

The chain is built from TRBV18 and TRBJ1-6; D not resolved. Trimming took 3 bases from V and 7 from J, leaving 10 bases between them. CDR1 KGHSH and CDR2 LQKENI come from the germline V gene. The CDR3 runs 14 residues. Here the CDR3 DNA reads TGTGCCAGCTCACCGGCAGGAGGCAATTCACCCCTCCACTTT. Translation: CASSPAGGNSPLHF.

The V and J genes are TRBV24-1 and TRBJ2-2; D is unclear. V lost 4 bases and J lost 4, with 9 bases in between. CDR3 length: 14 amino acids. Germline CDR1 KGHDR, CDR2 SFDVKD. The CDR3 loop is CATSDPHVTGELFF. CDR3 nucleotide sequence: TGTGCCACCAGTGACCCCCATGTCACCGGGGAGCTGTTTTTT.

This clone has only one observation. V and J are TRBV4-1 and TRBJ2-1; 9 nucleotides agree with TRBD2. The germline V gene has CDR1 MGHRA and CDR2 YSYEKL. This CDR3 region has 18 residues. The V gene end was trimmed by 3 bases and the J gene end by 5 bases; junction bases not matched to a gene: 14. DNA of the CDR3: TGCGCCAGCAGCCAGTACCTAGGGCGGGAGGGCTTGGACAATGAGCAGTTCTTC. Translating gives CASSQYLGREGLDNEQFF.

Details on this clone: Within the sample, other DNA sequences also encode this same CDR3. The CDR3 DNA follows: TGTGCCAGCAGTTTGACTAGCGGATACAATGAGCAGTTCTTC. Its protein product is CASSLTSGYNEQFF. V is TRBV27 and J is TRBJ2-1; TRBD2 aligns across 9 bases. J was trimmed by 4 bases and V by 3 bases; bases with no gene match: 1. The germline V gene has CDR1 MNHEY and CDR2 SMNVEV (reference sequence). The CDR3 totals 14 residues.

The V call is TRBV2, the J call TRBJ2-1; 7 bases match TRBD2. The J segment lost 4 bases and the V segment lost 6 bases, leaving 6 bases of the junction unmatched. This CDR3 region has 14 residues. CDR1 and CDR2 (germline): SNHLY, FYNNEI. DNA for the CDR3: TGTGCCAGCAGGCCTGGGGGGGGATACAATGAGCAGTTCTTC. Its protein product is CASRPGGGYNEQFF.

V usage is TRBV7-9 and J usage is TRBJ2-1, with 8 positions matching TRBD1. V shed 3 bases and J 6 bases; nucleotides not matched to a gene: 1. This CDR3 has 13 residues. Germline V gene data show CDR1 as SEHNR and CDR2 as FQNEAQ (reference sequence). The DNA of the CDR3 is TGTGCCAGCAGCTTCGACAGGGGCAATGAGCAGTTCTTC. Translated: CASSFDRGNEQFF.

There are a few counts of this clone. V and J are TRBV19 and TRBJ2-5; D is perhaps TRBD2 (5 bases). The V gene's germline CDR1 is LNHDA and CDR2 SQIVND (reference sequence). The CDR3 sequence is 13 residues long. V lost 8 bases and J lost 1, with 11 bases in between. The CDR3 spells CASAPTSQETQYF. In nucleotides, the CDR3 is TGTGCCAGTGCCCCCACTAGCCAAGAGACCCAGTACTTC.